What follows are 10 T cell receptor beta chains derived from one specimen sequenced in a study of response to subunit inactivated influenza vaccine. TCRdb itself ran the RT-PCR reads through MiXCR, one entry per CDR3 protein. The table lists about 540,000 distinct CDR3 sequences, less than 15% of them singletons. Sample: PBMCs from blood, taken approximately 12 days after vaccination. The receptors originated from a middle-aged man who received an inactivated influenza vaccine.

DNA for the CDR3: TGTGCCAGCAGCTCGACCACCGGGAGGTCTCTCTACGAGCAGTACTTC. Amino acid sequence: CASSSTTGRSLYEQYF. This chain links TRBV7-9 with TRBJ2-7; 7 bases agree with TRBD2. The CDR3 length is 16 residues. CDR1 is SEHNR and CDR2 is FQNEAQ in the germline V gene (reference sequence). V shed 4 bases and J 3 bases; nucleotides not matched to a gene: 12. Full variable domain (remainder filled in from reference TRBV7-9 and TRBJ2-7): DTGVSQNPRHKITKRGQNVTFRCDPISEHNRLYWYRQTLGQGPEFLTYFQNEAQLEKSRLLSDRFSAERPKGSFSTLEIQRTEQGDSAMYLCASSSTTGRSLYEQYFGPGTRLTVT.

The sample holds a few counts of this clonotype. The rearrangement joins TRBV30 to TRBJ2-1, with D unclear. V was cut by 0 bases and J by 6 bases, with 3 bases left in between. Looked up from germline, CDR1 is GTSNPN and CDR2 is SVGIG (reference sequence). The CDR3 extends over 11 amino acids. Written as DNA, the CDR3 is TGTGCCTGGAGTGTACTCAATGAGCAGTTCTTC. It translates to CAWSVLNEQFF.

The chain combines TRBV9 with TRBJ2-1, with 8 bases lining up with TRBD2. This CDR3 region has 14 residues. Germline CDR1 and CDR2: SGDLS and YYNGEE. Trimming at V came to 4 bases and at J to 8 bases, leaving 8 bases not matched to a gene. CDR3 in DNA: TGTGCCAGCAGCACCCGGTCCGGGAGGGATGAGCAGTTCTTC. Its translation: CASSTRSGRDEQFF.

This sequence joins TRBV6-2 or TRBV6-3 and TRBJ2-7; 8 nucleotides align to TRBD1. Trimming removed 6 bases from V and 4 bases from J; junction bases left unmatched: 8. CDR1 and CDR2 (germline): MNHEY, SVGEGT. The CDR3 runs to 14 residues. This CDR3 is CASRTRTGLYEQYF. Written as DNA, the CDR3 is TGTGCCAGCAGGACAAGGACAGGGCTTTACGAGCAGTACTTC.

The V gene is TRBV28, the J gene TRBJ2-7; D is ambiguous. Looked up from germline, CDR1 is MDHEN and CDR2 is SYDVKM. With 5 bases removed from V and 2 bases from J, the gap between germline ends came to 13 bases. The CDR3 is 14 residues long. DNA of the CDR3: TGTGCCAGCAGTGTAAGTGGCGGCACCTACGAGCAGTACTTC. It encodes CASSVSGGTYEQYF.

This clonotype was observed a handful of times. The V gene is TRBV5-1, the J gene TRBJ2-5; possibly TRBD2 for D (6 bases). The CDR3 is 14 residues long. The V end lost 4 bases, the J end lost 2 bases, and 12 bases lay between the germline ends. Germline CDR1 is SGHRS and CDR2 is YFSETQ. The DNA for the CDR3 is TGCGCCAGCAGCCCGGGCGGGACTCAAGAGACCCAGTACTTC. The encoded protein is CASSPGGTQETQYF.

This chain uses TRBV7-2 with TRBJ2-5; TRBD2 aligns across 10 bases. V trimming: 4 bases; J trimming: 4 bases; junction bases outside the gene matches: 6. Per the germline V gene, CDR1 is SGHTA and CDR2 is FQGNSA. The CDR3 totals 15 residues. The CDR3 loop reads CASSYASGSPETQYF. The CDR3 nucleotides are TGTGCCAGCAGCTACGCTAGCGGGAGCCCAGAGACCCAGTACTTC.

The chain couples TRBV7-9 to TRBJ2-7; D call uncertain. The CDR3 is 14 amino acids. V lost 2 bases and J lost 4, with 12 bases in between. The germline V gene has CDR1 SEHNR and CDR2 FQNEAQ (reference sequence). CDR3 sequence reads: CASSLWEQGYEQYF. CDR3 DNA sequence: TGTGCCAGCAGCTTATGGGAACAAGGGTACGAGCAGTACTTC.

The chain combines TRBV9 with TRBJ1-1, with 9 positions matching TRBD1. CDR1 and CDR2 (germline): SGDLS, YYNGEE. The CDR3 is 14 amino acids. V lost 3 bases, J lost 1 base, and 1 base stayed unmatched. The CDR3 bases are TGTGCCAGCAGCGAGGACAGGGGGAACACTGAAGCTTTCTTT. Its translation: CASSEDRGNTEAFF.

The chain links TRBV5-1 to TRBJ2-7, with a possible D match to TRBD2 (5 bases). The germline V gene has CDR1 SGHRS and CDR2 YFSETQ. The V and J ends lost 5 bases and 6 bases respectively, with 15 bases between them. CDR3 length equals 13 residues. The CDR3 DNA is TGCGCCAGCAGACCTATTACTAGTTCCGAGCAGTACTTC. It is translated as CASRPITSSEQYF.